The entry below describes one TCR beta chain. The specificity of this receptor is unknown. The sample holds no much larger clone one base away, and base qualities are not on file. This sample was included in a study of blood T cell repertoires in COVID-19 (TCRdb year 2020). Looking at the study overall: Samples from collaborators originated in the United States, Italy and Spain and spanned both the acute and convalescent phases of COVID-19. The prospective study material was composed of cDNA or gDNA derived from T cells, B-cell-depleted T cells, or PBMCs. The dataset comprised deeply sampled blood TCRbeta repertoires from subjects exposed to, actively infected with, or recovered from COVID-19. The repertoires were released in a freely available public database intended as a resource for research on the immune response to SARS-CoV-2. The samples were drawn from the first 160 participants of the ongoing ImmuneRACE study and from 1,254 subjects provided by 6 global collaborators. A de-identified subject ID, COVID-19 status, age in years and sex were almost always included in the sample metadata. HLA class I and class II types, where available, came from metadata supplied by the sample provider rather than from assay-based typing.

For CDR1 and CDR2, the germline V gene (reference sequence) lists LNHDA and SQIVND. V is shortened by 5 bases, J by 7 bases, and the region joining them spans 17 bases. Taken from cysteine to phenylalanine, the CDR3 has 14 residues. Of all the DNA, just the CDR3 is kept, 42 bases in frame from base 1. Each collaborating institution followed its own protocols to collect whole blood in K2EDTA tubes. For TCRbeta analysis, collaborators shipped samples as frozen whole blood, isolated PBMCs, or DNA extracted from either of those sample types. Results and caveats for the whole study, not just this receptor: The quantity of clinical and demographic metadata differed by source and by participant and was supplied without curation.

TCRbeta CDR3 regions were amplified from genomic DNA using the immunoSEQ Assay, a bias-controlled multiplex PCR. Under the source paper's analysis protocol: Nucleated cell counts per sample were estimated from amplification of reference gene primers within the assay. To quantify the absolute abundance of each unique TCRbeta CDR3 rearrangement, sequence reads were collapsed and filtered. For each sample, productive Simpson clonality was calculated as the square root of Simpson's diversity index over productive rearrangements. The source is immuneACCESS, and TCRdb retained only in-frame sequences with V and J called. Part of the clones is not carried over; for the studies checked, unresolved V genes explain less than half of this, and the remainder is unexplained. V and J calls and clone size come straight from that table; D and trimming were deduced from the DNA. The sample table contains about 100,000 clones; only one count was recorded for about 91% of them. In total, the top ten clones hold 5.5% to 8% of the sample.

Sequenced sample: peripheral blood. The sequence was collected from a man in his fifties with active or convalescent COVID-19. The rearranged segments are TRBV19 and TRBJ1-2; the D gene is perhaps TRBD1, from 6 matching bases. The CDR3: CASSAGGGPGGYTF. The base sequence is TGTGCCAGTAGTGCTGGCGGGGGCCCGGGTGGCTACACCTTC. Full variable domain (CDR3 extended with the reference TRBV19 and TRBJ1-2 proteins): DGGITQSPKYLFRKEGQNVTLSCEQNLNHDAMYWYRQDPGQGLRLIYYSQIVNDFQKGDIAEGYSVSREKKESFPLTVTSAQKNPTAFYLCASSAGGGPGGYTFGSGTRLTVV.